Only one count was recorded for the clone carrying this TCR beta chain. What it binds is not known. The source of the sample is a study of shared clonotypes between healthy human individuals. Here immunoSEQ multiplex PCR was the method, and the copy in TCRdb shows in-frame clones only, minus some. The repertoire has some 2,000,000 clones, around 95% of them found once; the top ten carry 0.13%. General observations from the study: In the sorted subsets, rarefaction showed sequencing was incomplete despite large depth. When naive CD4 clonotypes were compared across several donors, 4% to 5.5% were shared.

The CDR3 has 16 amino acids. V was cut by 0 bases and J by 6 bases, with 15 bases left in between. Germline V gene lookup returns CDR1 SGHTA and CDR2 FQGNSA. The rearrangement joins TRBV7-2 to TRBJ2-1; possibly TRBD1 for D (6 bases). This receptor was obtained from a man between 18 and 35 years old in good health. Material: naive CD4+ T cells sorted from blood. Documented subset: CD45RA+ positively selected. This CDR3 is CASSLARAGEGNEQFF. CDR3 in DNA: TGTGCCAGCAGCTTAGCGCGGGCAGGGGAAGGCAATGAGCAGTTCTTC.